This T cell receptor beta chain was retrieved from a study of metastatic and nonmetastatic thyroid tumors. As for the study in general: It was across blood and tumor or nodule tissue from malignant and benign thyroid patients that repertoires were compared. Findings and limits, study-wide: When malignant thyroid tumors were compared with benign nodules, TCR beta diversity was reportedly significantly higher in the malignant tumors. This held in both blood and tumor samples.

The CDR3 has 16 residues. Per the germline V gene, CDR1 is MGHRA and CDR2 is YSYEKL. The entire patient cohort was treatment-naive prior to thyroid surgery. A remark on this clone: Its antigen is not identified. A much larger clonotype is one base distant, so this may be a read error. Within the sample, other DNA sequences also encode this same CDR3.

Original analysis: Using the CDR3 differences seen across clinicopathological groups, the authors built a distant-metastasis classifier for papillary thyroid cancer, which was meant to discriminate distant-metastatic patients. TCRdb reanalyzed the PCR reads with MiXCR. These V and J calls originate from TCRdb's pipeline instead of the authors' own analysis. This sample yields about 42,000 clones, of which about an eighth are seen a single time; about 9% belongs to the top ten. The sequencing input was blood. This TCR was recovered from a male donor with papillary thyroid cancer or a benign thyroid nodule (not recorded which). Some clones in this sample may be carry-over from other donors' samples. V is TRBV4-1 and J is TRBJ2-7, with D possibly TRBD1 on 6 matching bases. CDR3 nucleotides: TGCGCTAGCAGCCAAGAGGGGGAGATGTCGTACTACGAGCAGTACTTC. Translating gives CASSQEGEMSYYEQYF.